This T cell receptor (beta chain) was retrieved from a study of blood T cell repertoires in COVID-19. Study in general: From T cells, B-cell-depleted T cells, or PBMCs came the material, which was cDNA or gDNA.

This CDR3 has 14 amino acids. Per the germline V gene, CDR1 is SGHTS and CDR2 is YDEGEE. The V end was cut by 5 bases, the J end by 0 bases, with 9 bases between. The age range of participants was about 18 to 100 years, with residence in about two dozen US areas. Which cohort a participant joined came from the clinical history participants gave. Within 2 weeks before study entry, exposed participants met a COVID-19 case. Libraries were prepared by immunoSEQ multiplex PCR; TCRdb keeps only in-frame clonotypes and omits some of them. The sample has 300,000 to 450,000 clones, 88% seen once. The chain employs TRBV5-8 and TRBJ1-5; D not resolved. The sample was PBMCs or T cells enriched from blood (not recorded which). The sequence was collected from a young woman who had been exposed to COVID-19. CDR3 region: CASRQQFSNQPQHF. CDR3 nucleotides: TGTGCCAGCAGGCAACAGTTTAGCAATCAGCCCCAGCATTTT. Drawing the rest from reference TRBV5-8 and TRBJ1-5, the complete variable domain is EAGVTQSPTHLIKTRGQQATLRCSPISGHTSVYWYQQALGLGLQFLLWYDEGEERNRGNFPPRFSGRQFPNYSSELNVNALELEDSALYLCASRQQFSNQPQHFGDGTRLSIL.